This entry lists 11 T cell receptor beta chains sequenced from one sample in a study of spatial heterogeneity in lung cancer. As for time point: sample taken at primary tumor resection. TCRdb fed the 5' RACE reads into MiXCR, producing one record per CDR3 protein. Of 410 or so distinct CDR3 sequences detected, roughly a sixth appear once; the ten largest clones hold around a quarter. This sample comprised normal lung tissue next to the tumor, obtained at surgery. The receptors shown here come from a female donor with early-stage non-small cell lung cancer.

By share of the sample, this clonotype is large. V and J are TRBV5-4 and TRBJ2-3; 9 bases are shared with TRBD1. The CDR3 is 15 residues long. With 4 bases clipped from V and 2 bases from J, the junction kept 5 bases outside the gene matches. Looked up from germline, CDR1 is SGHNT and CDR2 is YYREEE (reference sequence). The CDR3: CASSRTGAPTDTQYF. CDR3 sequence (DNA): TGTGCCAGCAGCCGGACAGGGGCTCCCACAGATACGCAGTATTTT.

This clonotype rates as large. The genes are TRBV18 and TRBJ2-3; 7 bases align to TRBD2. This CDR3 region has 15 residues. Trimming removed 5 bases from V and 2 bases from J; junction bases left unmatched: 7. The germline gives CDR1 KGHSH, CDR2 LQKENI. This chain's CDR3 is CASSSPSGATDTQYF. The CDR3 DNA follows: TGTGCCAGCTCATCCCCCAGCGGGGCCACAGATACGCAGTATTTT.

This chain links TRBV12-3 or TRBV12-4 with TRBJ2-7; 9 positions agree with TRBD1. The CDR3 loop spans 14 amino acids. With 6 bases clipped from V and 3 bases from J, the junction kept 6 bases outside the gene matches. This chain's CDR3 is CASRGGQGGYEQYF. The CDR3 coding sequence is TGTGCCAGCAGGGGGGGACAGGGAGGCTACGAGCAGTACTTC.

This clonotype appeared a few times. The chain carries TRBV5-1 and TRBJ1-1, with TRBD1 matching 7 bases. Unmatched junction bases numbered 8, after V lost 5 bases and J lost 7 bases. The CDR3 is 13 residues long. The V gene's germline CDR1 is SGHRS and CDR2 YFSETQ. The CDR3 protein is CASSLGGADEAFF. For the CDR3, the DNA is TGCGCCAGCAGTTTAGGGGGCGCGGATGAAGCTTTCTTT.

This clonotype was counted only a few times. The DNA of the CDR3 is TGCAGTGCTAGAGATAACGGCGGGAGGGCCCTTACGCAGTATTTT. This codes for CSARDNGGRALTQYF. The chain is built from TRBV20-1 and TRBJ2-3; 9 bases line up with TRBD2. Germline values: CDR1 DFQATT, CDR2 SNEGSKA (reference sequence). Trimming at V came to 0 bases and at J to 8 bases, leaving 9 bases not matched to a gene. The CDR3 has 15 residues.

This clonotype was found a few times. J is TRBJ2-1 and V is TRBV20-1; D may be TRBD2 (5 bases). Trimming took 1 base from V and 10 from J, leaving 11 bases between them. Germline values: CDR1 DFQATT, CDR2 SNEGSKA (reference sequence). CDR3 length equals 12 residues. This CDR3 is CSARVLEGEQFF. The CDR3 DNA sequence: TGCAGTGCTAGAGTTCTTGAGGGCGAGCAGTTCTTC.

This clonotype is large within its sample. The chain carries TRBV7-1 and TRBJ2-7; D is perhaps TRBD1 (6 bases). TRBV7-1 counts as an open reading frame of uncertain function. V was trimmed by 3 bases and J by 7 bases, leaving 19 bases between them. This CDR3 is 15 amino acids long. The CDR3: CASSSQGFGLKEQYF. DNA of the CDR3: TGTGCCAGCAGCTCCCAGGGGTTCGGTTTGAAAGAGCAGTACTTC.

This clonotype was counted a few times. The chain couples TRBV4-3 to TRBJ2-1; the match to TRBD2 covers 8 bases. V lost 4 bases, J lost 7 bases, and 9 bases stayed unmatched. Germline V gene data show CDR1 as LGHNA and CDR2 as YSLEER. The CDR3 runs to 15 residues. In DNA, the CDR3 is TGCGCCAGCAGCCTAGTTAGCGGGGCGAGAAATGAGCAGTTCTTC. Translation: CASSLVSGARNEQFF.

This clonotype was seen a few times. V and J are TRBV7-6 and TRBJ2-1; D unclear. This CDR3 region has 15 residues. Germline V lookup: CDR1 SGHVS, CDR2 FNYEAQ. The V end lost 0 bases, the J end lost 8 bases, and 14 bases lay between the germline ends. The CDR3 coding sequence is TGTGCCAGCAGCTTAGCGGGAACCTCCCCCTATGAGCAGTTCTTC. The encoded protein is CASSLAGTSPYEQFF.

This clonotype is categorized as large. The chain links TRBV27 to TRBJ1-1; the D is unclear. Germline V lookup: CDR1 MNHEY, CDR2 SMNVEV (reference sequence). V lost 8 bases and J lost 4, with 11 bases in between. CDR3 length equals 12 residues. In DNA, the CDR3 is TGTGCCAGCCGTGAGGCGGGCACTGAAGCTTTCTTT. Protein product: CASREAGTEAFF.

This clonotype was counted between two and nine times. V gene TRBV4-3 combines with J gene TRBJ2-7; 9 nucleotides agree with TRBD1. The CDR3 extends over 16 amino acids. Looked up from germline, CDR1 is LGHNA and CDR2 is YSLEER. Trimming cost V 1 base and J 2 bases; bases outside gene matches: 6. CDR3 sequence: CASSQGGQGPPYEQYF. The CDR3 coding sequence is TGCGCCAGCAGCCAAGGGGGACAGGGCCCTCCCTACGAGCAGTACTTC.